This T cell receptor beta chain was captured by sequencing in a study of blood T cell repertoires in COVID-19. On the study more broadly: Material from acute and convalescent COVID-19 was sourced from the United States, Italy and Spain. T cells, B-cell-depleted T cells, or PBMCs supplied cDNA or gDNA.

The CDR3 sequence is 14 residues long. V lost 4 bases, J lost 8 bases, and 3 bases stayed unmatched. Germline V lookup: CDR1 PRHDT, CDR2 FYEKMQ (reference sequence). Study processing details: From reference gene primer amplification, estimates of nucleated cell counts were derived. Method: immunoSEQ multiplex PCR; TCRdb's copy keeps in-frame clones and lacks some. The DNA gave D and trimming, while V, J and clone size come from that table. The data hold under 80,000 clones, with less than 90% observed a single time. The sequencing sample was made of peripheral blood. The source is a man aged 45-65 years with active COVID-19. The rearrangement links TRBV13 to TRBJ2-1; 12 bases line up with TRBD2. CDR3 loop: CASSSSGGADEQFF. In nucleotides, the CDR3 is TGTGCCAGCAGCTCTAGCGGGGGGGCGGATGAGCAGTTCTTC.